The clone carrying this T cell receptor beta chain turned up a few times. Extraction of total RNA produced a minimum of 6 micrograms from each sample. The data belong to a study of blood T cells in healthy people across ages. Overall study: Researchers report that template switching captured about one barcoded beta molecule per two T cells.

For the second PCR, which ran for roughly 7 to 11 cycles, a sample-barcoded 5' primer and a J-beta primer mix were used. MiXCR, applied by TCRdb to the 5' RACE reads, yields one record per CDR3 protein. The sample consists of roughly 1,700,000 distinct CDR3 sequences, 25% to 30% of them appearing once. Trimming pared 11 bases from V and 0 bases from J, leaving 6 bases between. This CDR3 is 11 amino acids long. CDR1 SEHNR and CDR2 FQNEAQ come from the germline V gene (reference sequence). The sample taken for sequencing was blood. The chain employs TRBV7-9 and TRBJ2-3, with D uncertain. This clonotype was sampled from a woman aged 25 to 39 in good health. The CDR3 loop reads CAGLSTDTQYF. CDR3 bases: TGTGCCGGGCTAAGCACAGATACGCAGTATTTT.